Each of the 2 T cell receptor beta chains below was sequenced from the same sample in a study of CD8 T cells in ankylosing spondylitis. TCRdb processed the 5' RACE reads anew with MiXCR; each CDR3 protein has one entry. Of hundreds of thousands of distinct CDR3 sequences listed, approximately 8% are singletons. Material: blood, either unsorted or a sorted T cell fraction (not recorded which). These receptors were collected from a female donor with ankylosing spondylitis or in good health (not recorded which).

This clonotype was counted many times. The V call is TRBV7-2, the J call TRBJ2-4, with TRBD2 identical over 9 bases. The V and J ends lost 5 bases and 3 bases, in that order; junction bases with no gene match: 5. This CDR3 spans 15 amino acids. The germline gives CDR1 SGHTA, CDR2 FQGNSA. The DNA for the CDR3 is TGTGCCAGCAGCCGGCGGGGGGGCCACAAAAACATTCAGTACTTC. This translates into CASSRRGGHKNIQYF.

The V gene is TRBV11-2, the J gene TRBJ1-1; D not certain. V was clipped by 1 base and J by 1 base, with 13 bases between them. The CDR3 length is 16 residues. CDR1 is SGHAT, CDR2 FQNNGV, per germline. The CDR3 bases are TGTGCCAGCAGCTTAGGGACGTTCGGAAGGAACACTGAAGCTTTCTTT. Translating it yields CASSLGTFGRNTEAFF.